This T cell receptor beta chain was identified during a study of CD8+ T cells in alopecia areata. For this clone: Its matching antigen is unknown.

Investigators isolated RNA and reverse transcribed it into cDNA to act as the sequencing template. This table comes from immunoSEQ multiplex PCR, and its TCRdb copy is limited to in-frame clones, with some not included. Counted here are about 110,000 clones, approximately 61% occurring once; the ten biggest clones make up roughly 25%. Overall study findings and caveats: Sharing of TCR sequences between patients (possibly for HLA-related reasons) was less clear than in mice.

Germline trimming cut 0 bases from V and 3 bases from J; bases unmatched to any gene: 0. Germline CDR1 is MNHEY and CDR2 is SVGAGI. The CDR3 is 14 amino acids. The source of this sequence is a human donor with alopecia areata. The chain carries TRBV6-5 and TRBJ2-5; 8 bases align to TRBD2. The material sequenced was NKG2D-low CD8+ T cells sorted from blood. The CDR3 loop is CASSYSSGEETQYF. The CDR3 nucleotides read TGTGCCAGCAGTTACTCTAGCGGGGAAGAGACCCAGTACTTC.